These 5 T cell receptor beta chains originate from one sample sequenced in a study of early T cells in non-severe SARS-CoV-2 infection. TCRdb called the 5' RACE reads again in MiXCR, with one record for every CDR3 protein. This table has around 110,000 distinct CDR3 sequences, over 8.5% appearing once. Sequenced: whole blood. The origin of the receptors is an adult who was a healthcare worker with PCR-confirmed SARS-CoV-2 infection or an uninfected control (not recorded which).

The rearrangement uses TRBV7-9 and TRBJ2-1; TRBD2 aligns across 11 bases. Trimming cost V 8 bases and J 8 bases; bases outside gene matches: 14. This CDR3 spans 16 amino acids. CDR1 is SEHNR, CDR2 FQNEAQ, per germline (reference sequence). This CDR3 reads CASESILAGAVDEQFF. DNA of the CDR3: TGTGCCAGCGAATCAATACTAGCGGGAGCGGTCGATGAGCAGTTCTTC.

This clonotype has a handful of counts. For the CDR3, the DNA is TGTGCCAGCAGCCCCTCCAGGGGCGGCGAGACCCAGTACTTC. Its translation: CASSPSRGGETQYF. The chain links TRBV7-8 to TRBJ2-5; D possibly corresponds to TRBD1 (6 bases). The CDR3 is made up of 14 amino acids. With 5 bases removed from V and 5 bases from J, the gap between germline ends came to 15 bases. The V gene's germline CDR1 is SGHVS and CDR2 FQNEAQ. Supplemented by reference TRBV7-8 and TRBJ2-5, the full variable domain reads GAGVSQSPRYKVAKRGQDVALRCDPISGHVSLFWYQQALGQGPEFLTYFQNEAQLDKSGLPSDRFFAERPEGSVSTLKIQRTQQEDSAVYLCASSPSRGGETQYFGPGTRLLVL.

This clonotype appeared many times. This chain links TRBV6-1 with TRBJ1-4, with D hard to call. Trimming left V 6 bases short and J 4 bases short, with 6 bases between. The CDR3 runs 12 residues. Germline V gives CDR1 MNHNS, CDR2 SASEGT. CDR3: CASRSNNEKLFF. CDR3 bases: TGTGCCAGCAGGTCCAATAATGAAAAACTGTTTTTT.

This clonotype has more than one count but fewer than ten. The chain uses TRBV20-1 and TRBJ1-1; a weak D match, TRBD1 (5 bases). CDR1 DFQATT and CDR2 SNEGSKA come from the germline V gene (reference sequence). V lost 5 bases and J 0 bases, leaving 7 bases between the germline ends. The CDR3 covers 12 residues. Here the CDR3 reads CSAARVNTEAFF. The CDR3 region has the DNA TGCAGTGCTGCCAGGGTGAACACTGAAGCTTTCTTT.

This clonotype showed up many times. This chain links TRBV7-8 with TRBJ1-3; D might be TRBD1 (5 bases). The CDR3 covers 18 residues. The V end was cut by 1 base, the J end by 1 base, with 17 bases between. Germline CDR1 SGHVS, CDR2 FQNEAQ. The CDR3 nucleotides are TGTGCCAGCAGCTTAGGGGTCTGGGGCGGAGAGTCTGGAAACACCATATATTTT. Translated: CASSLGVWGGESGNTIYF.